Listed below are T cell receptor beta chains from one sample, sequenced in a study of T cells after yellow fever vaccination. TCRdb ran MiXCR on the 5' RACE reads and lists one entry per CDR3 protein. The data show 550,000 to 750,000 distinct CDR3 sequences, roughly 14% seen once. The material was PBMCs, obtained on the day of the yellow fever booster vaccination. All receptors come from a man aged 25-40 years who received the YFV17D yellow fever vaccine. Both conserved end residues are part of each CDR3. The order of the fields is J gene, V gene, CDR3 length, clone size, D gene, CDR3 protein, CDR3 DNA. D genes are given only for firm matches. Size values are once, few and many counts, or a class for expanded clones, and some rows have none.

j_gene: TRBJ2-5; v_gene: TRBV21-1; len: 14; abundance: few; d_gene: -; CDR3aa: CASGPGQYQETQYF; CDR3nt: TGTGCCAGCGGCCCAGGACAGTACCAAGAGACCCAGTACTTC
j_gene: TRBJ2-5; v_gene: TRBV20-1; len: 18; abundance: few; d_gene: TRBD1; CDR3aa: CSARDTQGAYQSQETQYF; CDR3nt: TGCAGTGCTAGAGATACACAGGGGGCTTATCAAAGCCAAGAGACCCAGTACTTC
j_gene: TRBJ1-5; v_gene: TRBV28; len: 16; abundance: -; d_gene: TRBD1; CDR3aa: CASSPPRTGSNQPQHF; CDR3nt: TGTGCCAGCAGTCCACCAAGGACAGGTAGCAATCAGCCCCAGCATTTT
j_gene: TRBJ1-5; v_gene: TRBV20-1; len: 14; abundance: few; d_gene: -; CDR3aa: CSARGGHSNQPQHF; CDR3nt: TGCAGTGCTAGGGGGGGCCATAGCAATCAGCCCCAGCATTTT
j_gene: TRBJ2-1; v_gene: TRBV27; len: 16; abundance: -; d_gene: TRBD1; CDR3aa: CASSLNYGYRGNEQFF; CDR3nt: TGTGCCAGCAGTTTAAATTACGGTTACAGGGGGAATGAGCAGTTCTTC
j_gene: TRBJ2-7; v_gene: TRBV4-3; len: 14; abundance: -; d_gene: -; CDR3aa: CASSQARGPYEQYF; CDR3nt: TGCGCCAGCAGCCAAGCTAGAGGGCCCTACGAGCAGTACTTC
j_gene: TRBJ1-1; v_gene: TRBV15; len: 14; abundance: -; d_gene: -; CDR3aa: CATSRDRTLTEAFF; CDR3nt: TGTGCCACCAGCAGAGACCGTACTCTAACTGAAGCTTTCTTT
j_gene: TRBJ2-5; v_gene: TRBV10-3; len: 13; abundance: -; d_gene: TRBD1; CDR3aa: CATDREWGETQYF; CDR3nt: TGTGCCACCGACAGGGAGTGGGGAGAGACCCAGTACTTC
j_gene: TRBJ2-5; v_gene: TRBV7-6; len: 13; abundance: few; d_gene: -; CDR3aa: CASSPVGRETQYF; CDR3nt: TGTGCCAGCAGCCCCGTCGGGCGGGAGACCCAGTACTTC
j_gene: TRBJ2-7; v_gene: TRBV10-3; len: 15; abundance: -; d_gene: TRBD2; CDR3aa: CAISDSGGISYEQYF; CDR3nt: TGTGCCATCAGTGATTCGGGAGGAATCTCCTACGAGCAGTACTTC
j_gene: TRBJ2-7; v_gene: TRBV12-3/TRBV12-4; len: 11; abundance: -; d_gene: -; CDR3aa: CASRAHYEQYF; CDR3nt: TGTGCCAGCAGAGCCCATTACGAGCAGTACTTC
j_gene: TRBJ2-3; v_gene: TRBV7-2; len: 15; abundance: few; d_gene: -; CDR3aa: CASSFSGDRTDTQYF; CDR3nt: TGTGCCAGCAGCTTCTCCGGAGACAGGACAGATACGCAGTATTTT
j_gene: TRBJ2-1; v_gene: TRBV3-1; len: 15; abundance: -; d_gene: -; CDR3aa: CASSQDLNSYNEQFF; CDR3nt: TGTGCCAGCAGCCAAGATTTGAACTCCTACAATGAGCAGTTCTTC
j_gene: TRBJ2-7; v_gene: TRBV14; len: 14; abundance: -; d_gene: -; CDR3aa: CASSQQWQGGEQYF; CDR3nt: TGTGCCAGCAGCCAACAATGGCAGGGGGGCGAGCAGTACTTC
j_gene: TRBJ2-3; v_gene: TRBV19; len: 15; abundance: -; d_gene: TRBD2; CDR3aa: CASSIGRGRADTQYF; CDR3nt: TGTGCCAGTAGTATAGGTCGGGGGAGGGCAGATACGCAGTATTTT
j_gene: TRBJ1-5; v_gene: TRBV2; len: 14; abundance: few; d_gene: TRBD1; CDR3aa: CASSVQGGDQPQHF; CDR3nt: TGTGCCAGCAGTGTACAGGGGGGCGATCAGCCCCAGCATTTT
j_gene: TRBJ2-7; v_gene: TRBV19; len: 14; abundance: few; d_gene: -; CDR3aa: CASSPFFPTYEQYF; CDR3nt: TGTGCCAGTAGTCCTTTTTTTCCTACCTACGAGCAGTACTTC
j_gene: TRBJ2-3; v_gene: TRBV7-2; len: 17; abundance: few; d_gene: TRBD2; CDR3aa: CASSPKGLAAYTDTQYF; CDR3nt: TGTGCCAGCAGCCCAAAAGGTCTAGCGGCGTACACAGATACGCAGTATTTT
j_gene: TRBJ2-5; v_gene: TRBV7-3; len: 15; abundance: few; d_gene: TRBD2; CDR3aa: CASSSIAGGPETQYF; CDR3nt: TGTGCCAGCAGCTCTATAGCGGGAGGGCCGGAGACCCAGTACTTC
j_gene: TRBJ2-2; v_gene: TRBV5-1; len: 11; abundance: few; d_gene: -; CDR3aa: CASSGIGELFF; CDR3nt: TGCGCCAGCAGCGGAATTGGGGAGCTGTTTTTT
j_gene: TRBJ2-5; v_gene: TRBV3-1; len: 13; abundance: -; d_gene: -; CDR3aa: CASNEARGQTQYF; CDR3nt: TGTGCCAGCAATGAGGCAAGGGGACAGACCCAGTACTTC
j_gene: TRBJ2-7; v_gene: TRBV5-1; len: 15; abundance: -; d_gene: TRBD1; CDR3aa: CASSPVWGQSSEQYF; CDR3nt: TGCGCCAGCAGCCCTGTATGGGGACAGTCGAGCGAGCAGTACTTC
j_gene: TRBJ2-5; v_gene: TRBV7-2; len: 16; abundance: -; d_gene: TRBD2; CDR3aa: CASSRGTSGYQETQYF; CDR3nt: TGTGCCAGCAGCCGTGGGACTAGCGGATACCAAGAGACCCAGTACTTC
j_gene: TRBJ2-1; v_gene: TRBV6-2/TRBV6-3; len: 17; abundance: many; d_gene: TRBD2; CDR3aa: CASRADLGLAAYNEQFF; CDR3nt: TGTGCCAGCAGAGCCGACCTTGGACTAGCGGCCTACAATGAGCAGTTCTTC
j_gene: TRBJ2-2; v_gene: TRBV10-3; len: 14; abundance: -; d_gene: -; CDR3aa: CAISDEANTGELFF; CDR3nt: TGTGCCATCAGTGACGAGGCGAACACCGGGGAGCTGTTTTTT
j_gene: TRBJ2-2; v_gene: TRBV20-1; len: 16; abundance: many; d_gene: -; CDR3aa: CSAPRVEWSNTGELFF; CDR3nt: TGCAGTGCTCCCAGGGTGGAGTGGTCGAACACCGGGGAGCTGTTTTTT
j_gene: TRBJ2-5; v_gene: TRBV11-2; len: 13; abundance: few; d_gene: -; CDR3aa: CASSGKTWETQYF; CDR3nt: TGTGCCAGCAGCGGAAAAACCTGGGAGACCCAGTACTTC
j_gene: TRBJ2-1; v_gene: TRBV20-1; len: 14; abundance: -; d_gene: TRBD2; CDR3aa: CSANPGGFGFEQFF; CDR3nt: TGCAGTGCAAACCCGGGGGGTTTTGGTTTTGAGCAGTTCTTC
j_gene: TRBJ2-3; v_gene: TRBV9; len: 16; abundance: few; d_gene: TRBD2; CDR3aa: CASSSQGSGDTDTQYF; CDR3nt: TGTGCCAGCAGCTCCCAGGGTAGCGGGGACACAGATACGCAGTATTTT
j_gene: TRBJ2-1; v_gene: TRBV20-1; len: 18; abundance: -; d_gene: TRBD2; CDR3aa: CSARDPSSMAGGMDEQFF; CDR3nt: TGCAGTGCTAGAGACCCCTCCAGTATGGCGGGAGGTATGGATGAGCAGTTCTTC
j_gene: TRBJ2-5; v_gene: TRBV6-1; len: 15; abundance: few; d_gene: -; CDR3aa: CASSEASRVRETQYF; CDR3nt: TGTGCCAGCAGTGAAGCGAGCAGGGTCCGAGAGACCCAGTACTTC
j_gene: TRBJ2-7; v_gene: TRBV7-8; len: 15; abundance: -; d_gene: TRBD1; CDR3aa: CASSRTGTGSYEQYF; CDR3nt: TGTGCCAGCAGCCGCACCGGGACAGGGTCCTACGAGCAGTACTTC
j_gene: TRBJ2-6; v_gene: TRBV28; len: 15; abundance: few; d_gene: -; CDR3aa: CASTLKRAGANVLTF; CDR3nt: TGTGCCAGCACTCTAAAACGGGCTGGGGCCAACGTCCTGACTTTC
j_gene: TRBJ2-1; v_gene: TRBV20-1; len: 17; abundance: -; d_gene: TRBD2; CDR3aa: CSARLLLSSGRDNEQFF; CDR3nt: TGCAGTGCTAGACTCCTCCTTAGTAGCGGGAGGGATAATGAGCAGTTCTTC
j_gene: TRBJ2-5; v_gene: TRBV7-9; len: 14; abundance: few; d_gene: -; CDR3aa: CASSFRQRQETQYF; CDR3nt: TGTGCCAGCAGCTTTAGGCAGCGGCAAGAGACCCAGTACTTC
j_gene: TRBJ2-6; v_gene: TRBV29-1; len: 14; abundance: few; d_gene: -; CDR3aa: CSVARGIGANVLTF; CDR3nt: TGCAGCGTGGCCAGGGGAATTGGGGCCAACGTCCTGACTTTC
j_gene: TRBJ2-2; v_gene: TRBV7-2; len: 15; abundance: -; d_gene: -; CDR3aa: CASSLFGSGTGELFF; CDR3nt: TGTGCCAGCAGCTTATTCGGGAGTGGGACCGGGGAGCTGTTTTTT
j_gene: TRBJ1-5; v_gene: TRBV12-3/TRBV12-4; len: 16; abundance: few; d_gene: -; CDR3aa: CASSSGRFYSNQPQHF; CDR3nt: TGTGCCAGCAGCTCCGGACGGTTTTATAGCAATCAGCCCCAGCATTTT
j_gene: TRBJ2-7; v_gene: TRBV20-1; len: 15; abundance: -; d_gene: TRBD2; CDR3aa: CSAREAAGGPYEQYF; CDR3nt: TGCAGTGCTAGAGAGGCAGCGGGAGGTCCCTACGAGCAGTACTTC
j_gene: TRBJ2-7; v_gene: TRBV19; len: 15; abundance: -; d_gene: TRBD1; CDR3aa: CASSPVAGGRGEQYF; CDR3nt: TGTGCCAGTAGCCCGGTGGCAGGGGGTAGAGGCGAGCAGTACTTC
j_gene: TRBJ2-5; v_gene: TRBV5-1; len: 16; abundance: few; d_gene: TRBD2; CDR3aa: CASSPALAGGQETQYF; CDR3nt: TGCGCCAGCAGCCCAGCACTAGCGGGGGGACAAGAGACCCAGTACTTC
j_gene: TRBJ2-2; v_gene: TRBV6-2/TRBV6-3; len: 13; abundance: -; d_gene: -; CDR3aa: CASSSVTGGELFF; CDR3nt: TGTGCCAGCAGCTCAGTCACGGGCGGGGAGCTGTTTTTT
j_gene: TRBJ2-6; v_gene: TRBV12-3/TRBV12-4; len: 18; abundance: once; d_gene: -; CDR3aa: CASSLWGIPDSGANVLTF; CDR3nt: TGTGCCAGCAGTTTATGGGGGATACCCGACTCTGGGGCCAACGTCCTGACTTTC
j_gene: TRBJ2-7; v_gene: TRBV11-2; len: 15; abundance: -; d_gene: -; CDR3aa: CASSFSWTPPYEQYF; CDR3nt: TGTGCCAGCAGCTTCTCCTGGACACCTCCGTACGAGCAGTACTTC
j_gene: TRBJ1-6; v_gene: TRBV27; len: 15; abundance: -; d_gene: -; CDR3aa: CASSLVSSYNSPLHF; CDR3nt: TGTGCCAGCAGTTTAGTGAGCTCCTATAATTCACCCCTCCACTTT
j_gene: TRBJ2-7; v_gene: TRBV11-2; len: 14; abundance: -; d_gene: -; CDR3aa: CASSLVALSYEQYF; CDR3nt: TGTGCCAGCAGCTTAGTTGCGCTCTCCTACGAGCAGTACTTC
j_gene: TRBJ2-3; v_gene: TRBV19; len: 17; abundance: -; d_gene: -; CDR3aa: CASIGGLGQTGADTQYF; CDR3nt: TGTGCCAGTATCGGCGGTTTGGGTCAAACTGGGGCAGATACGCAGTATTTT
j_gene: TRBJ2-2; v_gene: TRBV14; len: 14; abundance: -; d_gene: -; CDR3aa: CASNQNGNTGELFF; CDR3nt: TGTGCCAGCAACCAAAATGGAAACACCGGGGAGCTGTTTTTT
j_gene: TRBJ2-6; v_gene: TRBV7-9; len: 15; abundance: few; d_gene: -; CDR3aa: CASSAPPSGANVLTF; CDR3nt: TGTGCCAGCAGCGCTCCCCCCTCTGGGGCCAACGTCCTGACTTTC
j_gene: TRBJ2-2; v_gene: TRBV7-2; len: 15; abundance: few; d_gene: -; CDR3aa: CASSLQGTNTGELFF; CDR3nt: TGTGCCAGCAGCTTACAGGGGACGAACACCGGGGAGCTGTTTTTT